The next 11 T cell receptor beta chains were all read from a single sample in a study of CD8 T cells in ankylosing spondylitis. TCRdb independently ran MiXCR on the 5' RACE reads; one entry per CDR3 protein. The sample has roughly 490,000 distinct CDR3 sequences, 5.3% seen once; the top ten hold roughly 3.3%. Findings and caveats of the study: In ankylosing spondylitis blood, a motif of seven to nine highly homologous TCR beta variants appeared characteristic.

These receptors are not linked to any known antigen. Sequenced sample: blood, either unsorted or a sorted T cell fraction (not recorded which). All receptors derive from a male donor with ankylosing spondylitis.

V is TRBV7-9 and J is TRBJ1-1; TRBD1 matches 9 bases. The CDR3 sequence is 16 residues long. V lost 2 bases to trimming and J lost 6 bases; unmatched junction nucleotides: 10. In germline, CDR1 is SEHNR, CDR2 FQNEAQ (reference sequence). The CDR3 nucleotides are TGTGCCAGCAGCTTACTTAGGGGACAGGGAAGGGCTGAAGCTTTCTTT. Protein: CASSLLRGQGRAEAFF.

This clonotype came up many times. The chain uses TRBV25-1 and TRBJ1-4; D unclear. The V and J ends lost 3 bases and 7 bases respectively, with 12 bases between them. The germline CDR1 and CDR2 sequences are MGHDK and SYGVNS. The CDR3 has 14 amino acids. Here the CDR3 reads CASSDSLGGEKLFF. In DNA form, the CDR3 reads TGTGCCAGCAGTGACAGCCTGGGCGGTGAAAAACTGTTTTTT.

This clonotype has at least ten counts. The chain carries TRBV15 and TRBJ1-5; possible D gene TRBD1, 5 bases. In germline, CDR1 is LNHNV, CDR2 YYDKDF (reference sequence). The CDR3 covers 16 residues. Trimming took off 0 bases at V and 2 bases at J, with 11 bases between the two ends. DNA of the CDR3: TGTGCCACCAGCAGAGAGGGGGGGGGAGGCAATCAGCCCCAGCATTTT. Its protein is CATSREGGGGNQPQHF.

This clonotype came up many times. CDR3 in DNA: TGCAGTGCTAGAGGGGGGCAGGGCGGTCAGCCCCAGCATTTT. It specifies CSARGGQGGQPQHF. V usage is TRBV20-1 and J usage is TRBJ1-5; D might be TRBD1 (6 bases). V was clipped by 1 base and J by 6 bases, with 13 bases between them. CDR3 length: 14 amino acids. Germline values: CDR1 DFQATT, CDR2 SNEGSKA (reference sequence).

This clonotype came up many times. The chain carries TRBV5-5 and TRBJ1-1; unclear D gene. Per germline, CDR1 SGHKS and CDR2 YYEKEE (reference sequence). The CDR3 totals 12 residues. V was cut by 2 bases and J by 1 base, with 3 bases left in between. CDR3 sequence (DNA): TGTGCCAGCAGCTTCCGGAACACTGAAGCTTTCTTT. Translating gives CASSFRNTEAFF.

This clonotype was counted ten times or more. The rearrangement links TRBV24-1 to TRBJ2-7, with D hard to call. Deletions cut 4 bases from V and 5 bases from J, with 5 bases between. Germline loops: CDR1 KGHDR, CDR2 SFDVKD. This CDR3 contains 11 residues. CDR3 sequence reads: CATSESHEQYF. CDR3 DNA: TGTGCCACCAGTGAGAGTCACGAGCAGTACTTC.

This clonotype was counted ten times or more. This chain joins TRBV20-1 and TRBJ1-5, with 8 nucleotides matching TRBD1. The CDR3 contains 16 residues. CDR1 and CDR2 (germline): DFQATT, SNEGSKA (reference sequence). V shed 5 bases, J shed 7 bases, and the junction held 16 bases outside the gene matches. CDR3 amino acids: CSAFPRTGRLGQPQHF. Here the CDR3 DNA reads TGCAGTGCTTTTCCACGGACAGGGAGATTAGGCCAGCCCCAGCATTTT.

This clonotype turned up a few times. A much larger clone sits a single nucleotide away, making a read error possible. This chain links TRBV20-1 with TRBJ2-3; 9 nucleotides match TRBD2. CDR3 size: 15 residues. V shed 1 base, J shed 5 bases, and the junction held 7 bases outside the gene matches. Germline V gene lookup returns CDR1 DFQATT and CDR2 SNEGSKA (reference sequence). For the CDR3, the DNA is TGCAGTGCTAGAGGCTTTATTAGCGGGGGAGATACGCAGTATTTT. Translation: CSARGFISGGDTQYF.

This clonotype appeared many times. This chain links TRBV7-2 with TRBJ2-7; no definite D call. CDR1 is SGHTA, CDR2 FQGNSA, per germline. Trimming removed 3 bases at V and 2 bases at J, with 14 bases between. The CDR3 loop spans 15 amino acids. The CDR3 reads CASSFGGKAPYEQYF. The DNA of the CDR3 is TGTGCCAGCAGCTTTGGTGGAAAGGCCCCCTACGAGCAGTACTTC.

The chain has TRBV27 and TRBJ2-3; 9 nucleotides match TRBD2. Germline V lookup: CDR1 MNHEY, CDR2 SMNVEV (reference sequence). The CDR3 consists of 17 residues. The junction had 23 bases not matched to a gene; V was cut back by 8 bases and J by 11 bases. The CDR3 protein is CASGAGGPGPHAGRQYF. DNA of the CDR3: TGTGCCAGCGGGGCGGGAGGGCCCGGGCCCCATGCTGGGAGGCAGTATTTT.

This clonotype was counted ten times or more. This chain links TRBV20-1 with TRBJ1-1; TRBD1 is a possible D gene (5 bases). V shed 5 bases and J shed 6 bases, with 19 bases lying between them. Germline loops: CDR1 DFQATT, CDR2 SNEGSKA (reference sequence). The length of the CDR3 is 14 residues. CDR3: CSAGRFGGTAEAFF. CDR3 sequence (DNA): TGCAGTGCTGGTCGATTCGGGGGAACGGCTGAAGCTTTCTTT.